This T cell receptor (beta chain) was identified during a study of identical twins. This clonotype has more than one count but fewer than ten. Its antigen is undetermined. This CDR3 region has 12 residues. Germline V gene sequence: CDR1 SQVTM, CDR2 ANQGSEA. TCRdb independently ran MiXCR on the 5' RACE reads; one entry per CDR3 protein. The sample records about 450,000 distinct CDR3 sequences, about 18% being singletons. Overall study findings and caveats: Fewer insertions marked abundant cord blood beta clonotypes; young adult naive trended weakly, memory not at all. Conclusions leaned on cross-sectional statistical analysis and did not track the same donors over time. Models predicted less out-of-frame TCR alpha sharing in monozygotic twins than was found.

The TCR originated in a man between 45 and 60 years old in good health. The rearrangement uses TRBV29-1 and TRBJ2-1; 14 bases match TRBD2. The material sequenced was naive T cells sorted from blood. CDR3 DNA sequence: TGCAGGGGGACTAGCGGGAGCCATGAGCAGTTCTTC. Translated, it gives CRGTSGSHEQFF.